The 32 T cell receptor beta chains presented below share a single source sample, sequenced in a study of blood T cell repertoires in COVID-19. Generated by immunoSEQ multiplex PCR, the TCRdb table keeps only in-frame clones and is missing some. The sample includes 150,000 to 200,000 clones, 75% to 90% of them seen just once. Sequenced sample: peripheral blood. The receptors originated from a man aged 55-75 years with acute or convalescent COVID-19.

This clone came up a few times. The chain recombines TRBV19 with TRBJ1-1, with unresolved D. CDR1 is LNHDA, CDR2 SQIVND, per germline (reference sequence). The CDR3 totals 14 residues. The V and J ends lost 2 bases and 1 base respectively, with 8 bases between them. CDR3 sequence: CASSIRRRNTEAFF. CDR3 bases: TGTGCCAGTAGTATACGGAGGCGGAACACTGAAGCTTTCTTT.

This chain connects TRBV27 to TRBJ2-2; D possibly corresponds to TRBD1 (6 bases). Germline CDR1 reads MNHEY; CDR2 reads SMNVEV (reference sequence). V was trimmed by 5 bases and J by 4 bases, leaving 11 bases between them. The CDR3 is 14 residues long. The CDR3 nucleotides read TGTGCCAGCAGTCAACAGGGCGGCACCGGGGAGCTGTTTTTT. It translates to CASSQQGGTGELFF.

In regard to this clone: The junction departs from the called germline gene at one end, perhaps through a read error. The V and J genes are TRBV7-7 and TRBJ2-1; TRBD1 agrees at 9 bases. CDR1 is SSHAT, CDR2 FNYEAQ, per germline (reference sequence). This CDR3 has 15 residues. Written as DNA, the CDR3 is TGTGCTAGCAGCTTGGGGACAGGGACCTACAATGAGCAGTTCTTC. It is translated as CASSLGTGTYNEQFF.

The chain uses TRBV27 and TRBJ2-3; 8 bases fit TRBD2. V lost 5 bases, J lost 4 bases, and 17 bases stayed unmatched. The germline CDR1 and CDR2 sequences are MNHEY and SMNVEV (reference sequence). This CDR3 comprises 18 residues. The CDR3, as DNA: TGTGCCAGCAGTCCGTATCGAATTAGCGGGATGCCCCCAGATACGCAGTATTTT. Translating gives CASSPYRISGMPPDTQYF.

The V gene is TRBV7-5, the J gene TRBJ1-5; the table assigns TRBD1, which was not confirmed against the DNA. TRBV7-5 is termed a pseudogene. There are 15 residues in the CDR3. The CDR3 DNA is TGTGTCAGAAAGGGGGACAGGTCGCGTAGTCAGCCCCAGCATTTT. This gives the protein CVRKGDRSRSQPQHF.

This chain joins TRBV28 and TRBJ1-5; 8 bases are shared with TRBD1. The V gene end was trimmed by 2 bases and the J gene end by 4 bases; junction bases not matched to a gene: 7. The V gene's germline CDR1 is MDHEN and CDR2 SYDVKM. This CDR3 comprises 16 residues. CDR3 bases: TGTGCCAGCAGTTTAGCGCAGGGGGCGACTAATCAGCCCCAGCATTTT. Its protein is CASSLAQGATNQPQHF.

A single count supports this clone. This chain links TRBV27 with TRBJ2-7, with TRBD2 as a possible D gene (6 bases). This CDR3 is 11 amino acids long. The germline gives CDR1 MNHEY, CDR2 SMNVEV (reference sequence). Between the trimmed V and J ends, which lost 6 bases and 5 bases, there was a span of 8 bases. CDR3 DNA sequence: TGTGCCAGCAGGCGGGGTAACGAGCAGTACTTC. Translation: CASRRGNEQYF.

This chain connects TRBV18 to TRBJ2-7; 7 nucleotides line up with TRBD1. V shed 3 bases and J 3 bases; nucleotides not matched to a gene: 11. This CDR3 is 16 amino acids long. Germline CDR1 KGHSH, CDR2 LQKENI. The CDR3 is CASSPSSTGVGYEQYF. The CDR3, as DNA: TGTGCCAGCTCACCTAGCTCCACAGGGGTCGGCTACGAGCAGTACTTC.

The V and J genes are TRBV10-1 and TRBJ2-1; possible D gene TRBD2, 6 bases. V was cut by 6 bases and J by 4 bases, with 19 bases left in between. In germline, CDR1 is WNHNN, CDR2 SYGVQD (reference sequence). The CDR3 covers 16 residues. This chain's CDR3 is CASRATGTGRYNEQFF. The CDR3 bases are TGCGCCAGCAGAGCAACCGGGACTGGGAGATACAATGAGCAGTTCTTC.

This clone showed up just once. V is TRBV7-9 and J is TRBJ1-1; the D gene is possibly TRBD1 (5 bases). With 0 bases removed from V and 0 bases from J, the gap between germline ends came to 8 bases. The germline CDR1 and CDR2 sequences are SEHNR and FQNEAQ (reference sequence). The length of the CDR3 is 15 residues. The CDR3 region has the DNA TGTGCCAGCAGCTTAGCGGGGCAAATGAACACTGAAGCTTTCTTT. Translating it yields CASSLAGQMNTEAFF.

The CDR3 protein is CAWSKVSGSSNTGELFF. The CDR3 nucleotides read TGTGCCTGGAGTAAGGTCAGCGGGTCCTCGAACACCGGGGAGCTGTTTTTT. This chain uses TRBV30 with TRBJ2-2, with D perhaps TRBD2 (6 bases). Trimming stripped 2 bases from V and 0 bases from J, with 16 bases between. Germline values: CDR1 GTSNPN, CDR2 SVGIG (reference sequence). CDR3 length: 17 residues.

The chain recombines TRBV3-1 (or the pseudogene TRBV3-2) with TRBJ2-3; D gene uncertain. V gave up 3 bases and J gave up 0 bases, with 7 bases separating them. The CDR3 contains 14 residues. The germline V gene encodes CDR1 LGHDT and CDR2 YNNKEL (reference sequence). The CDR3 DNA is TGTGCCAGCAGCCAGCGGTCTAGCACAGATACGCAGTATTTT. Translated: CASSQRSSTDTQYF.

This sequence joins TRBV28 and TRBJ1-4; D not resolved. This CDR3 has 14 amino acids. Trimming shortened V by 2 bases and J by 4 bases, and 8 bases separated the two germline ends. From germline, CDR1 is MDHEN and CDR2 SYDVKM. This CDR3 is CASSLNGFNEKLFF. DNA of the CDR3: TGTGCCAGCAGTTTAAACGGGTTTAATGAAAAACTGTTTTTT.

V gene TRBV5-4 combines with J gene TRBJ2-2; 7 bases are a match to TRBD2. The CDR3 totals 16 residues. The germline V gene has CDR1 SGHNT and CDR2 YYREEE (reference sequence). V trimming: 4 bases; J trimming: 2 bases; junction bases outside the gene matches: 8. CDR3 region: CASSPRAGINTGELFF. CDR3 nucleotide sequence: TGTGCCAGCAGCCCCAGAGCGGGGATAAACACCGGGGAGCTGTTTTTT.

The chain combines TRBV5-8 with TRBJ1-5, with TRBD1 identical over 8 bases. This CDR3 has 17 amino acids. Looked up from germline, CDR1 is SGHTS and CDR2 is YDEGEE. After removal of 2 bases from V and 1 base from J, the junction contained 8 bases not matched to a gene. DNA of the CDR3: TGTGCCAGCAGCTTCTCACCAGGGGGCAGGAGCAATCAGCCCCAGCATTTT. Its translation is CASSFSPGGRSNQPQHF.

J is TRBJ2-2 and V is TRBV29-1; tentatively, D is TRBD1 (5 bases). CDR3 length: 14 amino acids. The germline gives CDR1 SQVTM, CDR2 ANQGSEA. The germline V and J ends were trimmed by 3 bases and 6 bases, with 14 bases remaining between them. This CDR3 reads CSVEGQGLAGELFF. The CDR3 DNA reads TGCAGCGTTGAGGGGCAGGGTTTGGCCGGGGAGCTGTTTTTT.

This clone was seen a single time. V usage is TRBV5-1 and J usage is TRBJ1-3; 9 bases agree with TRBD1. J gave up 5 bases and V 0 bases, and 9 bases lay outside the gene matches. The CDR3 runs to 17 residues. Germline-derived CDR1 and CDR2 are SGHRS and YFSETQ. The CDR3 bases are TGCGCCAGCAGCTTGGAGGACAGGGGCGCTTCAAGAAACACCATATATTTT. Translation gives CASSLEDRGASRNTIYF.

The V and J genes are TRBV19 and TRBJ1-5; maybe TRBD1 (5 bases). The CDR3 has 15 amino acids. V shed 3 bases and J shed 7 bases, with 16 bases lying between them. From germline, CDR1 is LNHDA and CDR2 SQIVND (reference sequence). The CDR3 region is CASSMNQGKGQPQHF. CDR3 bases: TGTGCCAGTAGTATGAATCAGGGAAAAGGCCAGCCCCAGCATTTT.

The rearrangement uses TRBV4-3 and TRBJ2-3; 11 positions match TRBD2. With V trimmed by 3 bases and J by 4 bases, 6 bases remained unmatched. From germline, CDR1 is LGHNA and CDR2 YSLEER. There are 16 residues in the CDR3. CDR3 in DNA: TGCGCCAGCAGCCAGGCTAGCGGGAGGTATGCAGATACGCAGTATTTT. Amino acid sequence: CASSQASGRYADTQYF.

This clone has a count of ten or more. This rearrangement joins TRBV20-1 to TRBJ2-1; 7 bases fit TRBD2. Germline CDR1 DFQATT, CDR2 SNEGSKA (reference sequence). V shed 3 bases and J 8 bases; nucleotides not matched to a gene: 10. The CDR3 totals 14 residues. The DNA of the CDR3 is TGCAGTGCTAGTAGGCGGGAGAATAAGTATGAGCAGTTCTTC. This encodes CSASRRENKYEQFF.

This sequence joins TRBV23-1 and TRBJ1-2; no clear D gene. TRBV23-1 is annotated as an ORF whose role is uncertain. The CDR3 loop spans 10 amino acids. V was clipped by 11 bases and J by 3 bases, with 7 bases between them. The DNA of the CDR3 is TGCGCCCGCCCGGACTATGGCTACACCTTC. Encoded protein: CARPDYGYTF.

The chain carries TRBV5-6 and TRBJ1-6; weak D call: TRBD1 (6 bases). This CDR3 has 13 amino acids. The V gene lost 0 bases and the J gene lost 17 bases, with 15 bases spanning the gap. Germline CDR1 SGHDT, CDR2 YYEEEE. CDR3 loop: CASSLAGGGPIHF. The CDR3 coding sequence is TGTGCCAGCAGCTTGGCCGGGGGGGGCCCCATCCACTTT. Filled out from reference TRBV5-6 and TRBJ1-6, the complete variable domain reads DAGVTQSPTHLIKTRGQQVTLRCSPKSGHDTVSWYQQALGQGPQFIFQYYEEEERQRGNFPDRFSGHQFPNYSSELNVNALLLGDSALYLCASSLAGGGPIHFGNGTRLTVT.

This clone was seen a few times. The chain couples TRBV6-6 to TRBJ2-2, with 10 bases aligning to TRBD2. Germline-derived CDR1 and CDR2 are MNHNY and SVGAGI (reference sequence). This CDR3 is built from 15 residues. V lost 7 bases and J lost 2; bases outside the gene matches: 4. CDR3 region: CASNKLAGNTGELFF. CDR3 DNA: TGTGCCAGCAACAAACTAGCGGGAAACACCGGGGAGCTGTTTTTT.

The chain has TRBV19 and TRBJ1-5; 8 nucleotides line up with TRBD1. CDR3 length: 16 residues. Per the germline V gene, CDR1 is LNHDA and CDR2 is SQIVND (reference sequence). V lost 9 bases and J lost 4; bases outside the gene matches: 14. The DNA of the CDR3 is TGTGCCAGGATCGTAATAACGGACAGGGAAAATCAGCCCCAGCATTTT. It encodes CARIVITDRENQPQHF.

V is TRBV28 and J is TRBJ2-5; TRBD1 might be the D (6 bases). V was pared by 4 bases and J by 1 base, with 13 bases between. CDR1 MDHEN and CDR2 SYDVKM come from the germline V gene. There are 15 residues in the CDR3. DNA for the CDR3: TGTGCCAGCAGTTCACACGACAGGCTCCAAGAGACCCAGTACTTC. It yields the protein CASSSHDRLQETQYF. Together with reference TRBV28 and TRBJ2-5, the CDR3 gives the full variable domain: DVKVTQSSRYLVKRTGEKVFLECVQDMDHENMFWYRQDPGLGLRLIYFSYDVKMKEKGDIPEGYSVSREKKERFSLILESASTNQTSMYLCASSSHDRLQETQYFGPGTRLLVL.

This clone was seen a handful of times. The chain joins TRBV18 to TRBJ1-2; 8 nucleotides align to TRBD1. CDR3 length equals 14 residues. With 5 bases clipped from V and 8 bases from J, the junction kept 10 bases outside the gene matches. From germline, CDR1 is KGHSH and CDR2 LQKENI. Written as DNA, the CDR3 is TGTGCCAGCTCAGAAGACAGGGGAACGCGGGGCTACACCTTC. Translating gives CASSEDRGTRGYTF.

The chain joins TRBV5-1 to TRBJ2-1; 8 positions agree with TRBD2. The CDR3 totals 17 residues. With 1 base clipped from V and 0 bases from J, the junction kept 6 bases outside the gene matches. Looked up from germline, CDR1 is SGHRS and CDR2 is YFSETQ. CDR3 region: CASSLMASGPSYNEQFF. The CDR3 DNA follows: TGCGCCAGCAGCTTGATGGCTAGCGGGCCCTCCTACAATGAGCAGTTCTTC.

This sequence joins TRBV18 and TRBJ1-1; unclear D gene. Trimming took 6 bases from V and 3 from J, leaving 11 bases between them. This CDR3 has 13 residues. Germline V gene lookup returns CDR1 KGHSH and CDR2 LQKENI. Written as DNA, the CDR3 is TGTGCCAGCTCTCGAGGACTCGACACTGAAGCTTTCTTT. Its protein product is CASSRGLDTEAFF.

The chain has TRBV6-5 and TRBJ1-1; a possible D gene is TRBD1 (6 bases). Germline loops: CDR1 MNHEY, CDR2 SVGAGI. V lost 1 base, J lost 11 bases, and 14 bases lay in between. The CDR3 loop spans 13 amino acids. In nucleotides, the CDR3 is TGTGCCAGCAGTTACTACAGGGAAGGTATGGCTTTCTTT. It codes for CASSYYREGMAFF.

This chain uses TRBV18 with TRBJ2-7; TRBD1 aligns across 8 bases. Germline V gives CDR1 KGHSH, CDR2 LQKENI. V shed 3 bases and J 7 bases; nucleotides not matched to a gene: 5. CDR3 length: 13 residues. The CDR3 loop is CASSPDRVGEQYF. DNA for the CDR3: TGTGCCAGCTCACCGGACAGGGTGGGAGAGCAGTACTTC.

This chain connects TRBV5-8 to TRBJ2-2; D is possibly TRBD1 (5 bases). The V gene's germline CDR1 is SGHTS and CDR2 YDEGEE. The CDR3 extends over 16 amino acids. V was clipped by 1 base and J by 7 bases, with 17 bases between them. CDR3 nucleotide sequence: TGTGCCAGCAGCTTGAAGAGACAGCCTACGTACGGGGAGCTGTTTTTT. This encodes CASSLKRQPTYGELFF. Full variable domain (outside the CDR3, taken from reference TRBV5-8 and TRBJ2-2): EAGVTQSPTHLIKTRGQQATLRCSPISGHTSVYWYQQALGLGLQFLLWYDEGEERNRGNFPPRFSGRQFPNYSSELNVNALELEDSALYLCASSLKRQPTYGELFFGEGSRLTVL.

The chain carries TRBV5-5 and TRBJ1-1, with D tentatively TRBD1 (5 bases). The CDR3 is made up of 14 amino acids. Trimming removed 2 bases from V and 2 bases from J, with 10 bases in between. CDR1 is SGHKS, CDR2 YYEKEE, per germline (reference sequence). The CDR3 loop reads CASSFGHSNTEAFF. Here the CDR3 DNA reads TGTGCCAGCAGCTTTGGACACTCTAACACTGAAGCTTTCTTT.